This T cell receptor beta chain was identified in a study of T cell responses to AZD1222 COVID-19 vaccine. Study results and limitations: Sampled repertoires all dated from after the peak T cell response.

Notes on this clone: Its antigen is unknown. Sequence at one end of the junction differs from germline and may be a read error.

The CDR3 covers 17 residues. Germline V gives CDR1 SSHAT, CDR2 FNYEAQ (reference sequence). The table came from immunoSEQ multiplex PCR; TCRdb's copy has only in-frame clones and leaves some out. The data hold around 120,000 clones, with 75% to 90% observed a single time. The receptor was derived from an adult in good health. The material sequenced was peripheral blood, taken on day 0 of AZD1222 vaccination. The V and J genes are TRBV7-7 and TRBJ2-3, with a weak D call TRBD1 (6 bases). CDR3 residues: CASSLNPGQPSTDTQYF. The CDR3 DNA sequence: TGTGCTAGCAGCTTAAACCCGGGACAACCTAGCACAGATACGCAGTATTTT.